The clone carrying this T cell receptor beta chain was seen once. Its antigen is undetermined. There are 15 residues in the CDR3. Germline V CDR1 and CDR2: MDHEN, SYDVKM. The ends were cut back, 3 bases at V and 4 bases at J, with 13 bases in the middle. Measured with immunoSEQ multiplex PCR; TCRdb has only the in-frame clones, and not every one. The data contain around 130,000 clones, roughly 90% of them singletons. The data are from a study of T cell responses to AZD1222 COVID-19 vaccine. Notes on the study in general: A mostly white British donor set with more females was recruited, and clonal diversity was possibly underestimated.

The analysis combined second doses at about 4 or about 12 weeks. The source material was peripheral blood, sampled 28 days after the second AZD1222 dose. The chain uses TRBV28 and TRBJ1-5; D ambiguous. The clonotype comes from an adult who received the AZD1222 COVID-19 vaccine. The CDR3 sequence: CASSFTGEINQPQHF. CDR3 nucleotide sequence: TGTGCCAGCAGTTTTACGGGAGAAATAAATCAGCCCCAGCATTTT.